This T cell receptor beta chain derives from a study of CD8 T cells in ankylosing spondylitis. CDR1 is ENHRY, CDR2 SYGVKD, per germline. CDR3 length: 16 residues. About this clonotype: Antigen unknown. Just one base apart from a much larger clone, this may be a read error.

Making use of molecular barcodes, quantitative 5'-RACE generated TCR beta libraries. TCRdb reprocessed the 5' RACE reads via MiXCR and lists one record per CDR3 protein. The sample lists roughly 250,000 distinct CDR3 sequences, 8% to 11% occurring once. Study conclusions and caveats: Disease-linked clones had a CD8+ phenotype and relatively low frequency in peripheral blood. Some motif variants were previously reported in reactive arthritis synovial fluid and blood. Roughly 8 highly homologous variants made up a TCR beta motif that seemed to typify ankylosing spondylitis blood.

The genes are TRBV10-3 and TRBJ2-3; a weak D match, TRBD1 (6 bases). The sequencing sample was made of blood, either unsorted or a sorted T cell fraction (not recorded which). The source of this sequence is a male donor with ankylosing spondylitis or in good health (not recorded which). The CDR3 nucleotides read TGTACCATCAGCCCCTTTAGCGCCTCGAGGGGGGATACGCAGTATTTT. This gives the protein CTISPFSASRGDTQYF.